This note documents a single T cell receptor beta chain sequence. Its antigen has not been determined. Base quality data are lacking; no much larger clone is found one base away. In total, roughly 670 healthy bone marrow donors made up the cohort. At the time of sampling, all cohort members were nominally healthy, though unrecorded immune exposures were likely present. The donor was CMV seronegative and belonged to the group of over 300 seronegative cohort members. Each donor provided a peripheral blood sample, and peripheral blood mononuclear cells were used for TCR beta sequencing. The Qiagen DNeasy Blood Extraction Kit was used to extract genomic DNA from the blood cell samples. These data are taken from a study of cytomegalovirus exposure and HLA in healthy donors (dated 2017 in TCRdb). For the wider study: According to an earlier analysis of 550 to 750 of the donors, about 179 million T cells yielded approximately 120 million unique TCR beta sequences and less than 300 Gb of sequence data. Roughly 300 gigabases of sequencing data and around 80 million unique TCR sequences made up an early release that covered approximately 700 HLA-typed donors. Of the 300 to 500 genotyped donors, approximately 80% were placed in the genetic ancestry cluster associated with self-reported Caucasian donors. The aim of the study was to test whether cataloging public T cell receptors could identify signatures of past pathogen exposure. Using immunosequencing, the study profiled T cell repertoires from some 670 subjects and related those repertoires to cytomegalovirus serostatus. Along with the roughly 700-subject first cohort, a separate validation cohort of over a hundred different subjects was used. High-throughput TCR immunosequencing, statistical association of individual TCRs with disease status, and machine learning were combined to predict cytomegalovirus infection status. To study patterns of TCR occurrence, a later analysis re-analyzed previously published TCR beta repertoires from 700 or so donors and added high-resolution HLA genotyping. Rather than using new phenotypic data, the later analysis identified candidate immune exposures from TCR beta sequences and from how often those sequences occurred across donors. An earlier analysis of approximately 500 of the donors applied high-throughput TCR beta sequencing to assess whether each TCR beta V gene segment acted as functional or pseudogenic. Donor age, sex, ethnicity and CMV serostatus were collected together with the repertoire data. Genome-wide SNP genotypes for about 65% of the 666 donors were used in a later genetic analysis, which treated that subset as a discovery cohort. Every discovery cohort repertoire had been produced on one sequencing platform. Class I and class II HLA loci were covered by the typing at four-digit resolution. Typing coverage varied by locus: about 620-630 donors for A, B, C, DRB1 and DQB1; roughly 520 for DQA1; 600 to 610 for DPA1; 450 to 480 for DPB1. Because of strong linkage in the cohort, five DR-DQ haplotypes were treated as single units for association and clustering. Among about 360 genotyped donors of the cohort, an average of roughly 240,000 unique TCR beta nucleotide sequences were sequenced per donor, roughly 20% of them non-productive. What the study reported, not specific to this receptor: In a later analysis, HLA-associated TCR beta chains were found to be more clonally expanded and to have lower generation probabilities than equally common non-associated chains. Because HLA typing was unavailable for some donors at each locus, only the typed subset was used in association tests. According to a later analysis, TCR association rates differed among HLA loci, with DRB1 alleles showing the most associated TCRs and HLA-C alleles showing the fewest. The presence/absence analyses assumed that sequencing depth was roughly uniform across donors, and that assumption may not be true. When HLA alleles, especially DR and DQ, strongly co-occurred, TCR associations were difficult to assign to individual alleles. The cohort was sequenced for TCR beta chains only, and without alpha or paired-chain data the features that could be detected were limited. A group of highly shared sequence variants was considered likely to be a technical artifact of the sequencing pipeline. The 87-base-pair reads could not distinguish some IMGT-functional V segments, including TRBV6-2 and TRBV6-3, so those segments were excluded. Most TCR sequences were observed very rarely across donors, whereas some public TCRs were present in many individuals. Cytomegalovirus status was reported to be diagnosed by the classifier with high specificity and sensitivity in both the original and validation cohorts. A later analysis reported that several top co-occurrence clusters appeared linked to parvovirus B19, influenza, CMV and Epstein-Barr virus. Most CMV-associated TCR beta chains appeared to be HLA-restricted in a later analysis, and the HLA associations seemed to be driven largely by CMV exposure. Compared with the approximately 710-donor mean, donors in an Asian-associated ancestry cluster had fewer N-insertions in productive TCRs, according to a later genetic analysis. A few of the identified cytomegalovirus-associated TCR beta chains were confirmed in vitro to be specific for cytomegalovirus antigens. CMV serostatus was the only immune exposure information available for the cohort. Linkage disequilibrium might explain the correlated functional status among segregating V segments, but an unknown experimental factor could not be ruled out. In the study, approximately 150 TCR beta chains were listed as associated with cytomegalovirus. Around 16 rarely observed V segments, including chromosome 9 orphons, were excluded from the earlier analysis of approximately 600 of the donors because counts were too low. A further reported finding was that TCR beta sequences accurately predicted the HLA-A and HLA-B alleles for most subjects in the first cohort. An earlier analysis of around 500 of the donors showed that most TCR beta V segments appeared in productive rearrangements either about 90% or about 30% of the time, which broadly matched IMGT annotations. V-gene and J-gene trimming of TCR beta chains was associated with a missense DCLRE1C variant in a later genetic analysis, and the association was replicated in an independent cohort. According to the authors, the approach could potentially be generalized to other disease states and immunological phenotypes. In a later analysis, around 17,000 TCR beta sequences were associated with specific HLA alleles at a false discovery rate of 0.05.

Libraries were made using the immunoSEQ multiplex PCR assay. The multiplex PCR relied on a mix of 60 forward primers for TCR Vbeta segments and 13 reverse primers for TCR Jbeta segments. A multiplex PCR assay on genomic DNA amplified the CDR3 region of rearranged TCR beta genes. The amplified TCR beta libraries were sequenced on the Illumina HiSeq System as 87-base-pair reads. Processing in the source paper ran as follows. Across the roughly 670 repertoires, a later analysis counted 60 million to 90 million unique TCR beta chains, about 10 million of which were shared by at least two donors. Raw reads were error-corrected and collapsed into unique sequences with a nearest-neighbor algorithm that merged closely related sequences to remove PCR and sequencing errors. V, D and J gene segments were assigned by aligning CDR3 sequences to IMGT reference sequences. For a sequence to be retained, a match of at least six nucleotides to both a V gene segment and a J gene segment was required. Rearrangements were classified as productive when the CDR3 lacked stop codons and remained in frame with V and J, and all other rearrangements were classified as non-productive. CDR3 was defined according to IMGT convention as the region running from the second conserved V-encoded cysteine to the conserved J-encoded phenylalanine. In an earlier analysis of 587 of the donors, sequences lacking an unambiguous match to a single V gene segment were excluded. An earlier analysis of 587 of the donors classified V segments as functional when productive rearrangements were above 56.7% and as segregating when the standard deviation between donors was above 5%. A statistical classification framework was developed to diagnose cytomegalovirus status using the catalog of TCR beta chain sequences. In a later analysis, V and J genes were assigned by comparing TCR nucleotide sequences against IMGT/GENE-DB human TR gene sequences. In a later analysis, CDR3 sequences and most-parsimonious VDJ recombination scenarios were assigned using the TCRdist pipeline. In a later analysis, each TCR beta chain was defined by its CDR3 amino acid sequence together with its V-gene family, and reads without a unique V-gene family were excluded. To address suspected cross-contamination and a sequencing artifact, a later analysis removed approximately 590 highly shared, low-generation-probability nucleotide sequences. A later analysis calculated a clonal expansion index for each public chain from normalized within-repertoire ranks of inferred template counts. In a later analysis, generation probabilities were computed using a VDJ recombination model fitted to out-of-frame rearrangements, and the results were checked against IGoR. In a later analysis, hypergeometric tests were used to score TCR-TCR, TCR-HLA and TCR-CMV co-occurrence, with a repertoire-size bias correction applied to TCR pairs. In a later analysis, false discovery rates were estimated by permuting HLA or CMV assignments 20 times. A later analysis grouped co-occurring TCRs with DBSCAN, adding TCRdist sequence similarity when clustering within HLA-allele-positive subsets. Co-occurrence clustering excluded repertoires with fewer than 30,000 or more than 120,000 public chains, plus five with anomalous nucleotide sharing. Drawn from immuneACCESS, this table holds only the in-frame rearrangements with V and J called that TCRdb kept. Clones are partly lost; checked studies trace under half to an unresolved V gene and leave the rest unexplained. D and trimming come from the DNA, and the V and J calls and clone size come from that table. This sample holds some 150,000 clones; approximately 68% were observed only once. The top ten constitute 2% to 2.5% of the sample.

The CDR3 starts with the cysteine, ends with the phenylalanine, and has 14 residues. The DNA shown is the 42-base CDR3, in frame from base 1. From the germline V gene, CDR1 is SGHVS and CDR2 is FNYEAQ. V lost 3 bases and J lost 4 bases; the stretch between them is 12 bases long. The specimen sequenced was PBMCs. This chain joins TRBV7-6 to TRBJ2-5; the D region possibly corresponds to TRBD1 (5 bases align). The receptor was isolated from a man in his forties or fifties in good health and CMV-seronegative. Here the CDR3 is given as CASSFGERGETQYF. The nucleotide sequence reads TGTGCCAGCAGCTTTGGGGAAAGGGGAGAGACCCAGTACTTC. The reference TRBV7-6 and TRBJ2-5 proteins fill in what lies around the CDR3, so the full variable domain reads GAGVSQSPRYKVTKRGQDVALRCDPISGHVSLYWYRQALGQGPEFLTYFNYEAQQDKSGLPNDRFSAERPEGSISTLTIQRTEQRDSAMYRCASSFGERGETQYFGPGTRLLVL.